This is a list of T cell receptor beta chains from one sample in a study of early T cells in non-severe SARS-CoV-2 infection. TCRdb ran MiXCR on the 5' RACE reads and lists one entry per CDR3 protein. In the table there are 85,000 to 100,000 distinct CDR3 sequences, roughly 15% of which are singletons. The sequencing used whole blood, collected at baseline. Receptors were obtained from an adult who was a healthcare worker with PCR-confirmed SARS-CoV-2 infection or an uninfected control (not recorded which). Both conserved end residues are part of each CDR3. Fields, in order: clone size, D gene, CDR3 length, J gene, V gene, CDR3 DNA, CDR3 protein. The D gene is left open where the match is weak. The size of a clone is reported for some rows only, either as once, few or many, or as a class for expanded clones.

>.|TRBD1|14|TRBJ2-7|TRBV2
TGTGCCAGCAGATCCGGGACAGCGTTTTACGAGCAGTACTTC
CASRSGTAFYEQYF
>.|TRBD2|15|TRBJ2-5|TRBV11-2
TGTGCCAGCAGCATGTGGACTAGCCTCCAAGAGACCCAGTACTTC
CASSMWTSLQETQYF
>.|TRBD2|16|TRBJ2-1|TRBV11-3
TGTGCCAGCAGCCCAAGAGCGGGACTCTCCTACAATGAGCAGTTCTTC
CASSPRAGLSYNEQFF
>.|.|13|TRBJ1-1|TRBV28
TGTGCCAGCAGTTTTTCGTTTAACACTGAAGCTTTCTTT
CASSFSFNTEAFF
>.|.|11|TRBJ2-3|TRBV10-2
TGCGCCAGCCGGGTCCTAGATACGCAGTATTTT
CASRVLDTQYF
>few|TRBD2|15|TRBJ2-2|TRBV20-1
TGCAGTGCTTCCCGGACCGGGAGGGACACCGGGGAGCTGTTTTTT
CSASRTGRDTGELFF
>.|.|13|TRBJ2-2|TRBV13
TGTGCCAGCAGCCCCCAAAGGGTCGGGGAGCTGTTTTTT
CASSPQRVGELFF
>few|.|15|TRBJ1-4|TRBV11-2
TGTGCCAGCAGTGCTTGGAGGGCAACTAATGAAAAACTGTTTTTT
CASSAWRATNEKLFF
>few|.|13|TRBJ2-7|TRBV28
TGTGCCAGCAGTCCGACGGGCAGAAACGAGCAGTACTTC
CASSPTGRNEQYF
>many|.|12|TRBJ1-2|TRBV6-4
TGTGCCAGCAGTGACTCATCGCGTCGCTACACCTTC
CASSDSSRRYTF
>few|.|11|TRBJ2-7|TRBV3-1
TGTGCCAGCAGCCAAGAAGGTCCCACGCACTTC
CASSQEGPTHF
>.|.|11|TRBJ1-2|TRBV20-1
TGCAGTGGACCCCAACAGAATGGCTACACCTTC
CSGPQQNGYTF
>few|.|13|TRBJ2-3|TRBV20-1
TGCAGTGCTAGGCGTAACTCCGCAGATACGCAGTATTTT
CSARRNSADTQYF
>.|.|14|TRBJ1-3|TRBV12-3/TRBV12-4
TGTGCCAGCAGTTCTCGGGGGAGTGGAAACACCATATATTTT
CASSSRGSGNTIYF
>.|TRBD2|15|TRBJ2-1|TRBV12-3/TRBV12-4
TGTGCCAGCAGTTCTACTAGCGGGAGACCGGCTGAGCAGTTCTTC
CASSSTSGRPAEQFF
>.|TRBD1|14|TRBJ2-2|TRBV7-3
TGTGCCAGCAGCCCGACAGGGGGCACCGGGGAGTTGTTTTTT
CASSPTGGTGELFF
>.|.|12|TRBJ1-1|TRBV28
TGTGCCAGCCATAAAGGACCAGTAGAGGCTTTCTTT
CASHKGPVEAFF
>.|.|12|TRBJ1-1|TRBV9
TGTGCCAGCAGCCCCGACAGCGCCGGAGCTTTCTTT
CASSPDSAGAFF